The present TCR beta chain was sequenced within a study of blood T cell repertoires in COVID-19. As for the study in general: COVID-19 samples collected from the United States, Italy and Spain covered acute and convalescent phases. The cDNA or gDNA used as material had been derived from T cells, B-cell-depleted T cells, or PBMCs.

With 0 bases clipped from V and 0 bases from J, the junction kept 17 bases outside the gene matches. The CDR3 covers 22 residues. The germline V gene encodes CDR1 WNHNN and CDR2 SYGVQD (reference sequence). Source study methods: Reference gene primer amplification gave nucleated cell count estimates. The data were produced by immunoSEQ multiplex PCR, yet TCRdb's version contains in-frame clones alone and is incomplete. That table gives V, J and clone size, and the DNA gave D and trimming. The repertoire has about 670,000 clones, just under 90% of them found once; the top ten carry under 0.3%. Sequenced: peripheral blood. This sequence was found in a woman younger than 30 with acute or convalescent COVID-19. The V gene is TRBV10-1, the J gene TRBJ2-1; TRBD2 agrees at 10 bases. The CDR3 sequence: CASSESIRLLAGACSSYNEQFF. The DNA of the CDR3 is TGCGCCAGCAGTGAGTCGATCCGGTTGCTAGCGGGGGCCTGTAGCTCCTACAATGAGCAGTTCTTC.